Below, 20 T cell receptor beta chains from the same sample are listed, as sequenced in a study of T cells in Graves' hyperthyroidism and ophthalmopathy. The source material, RNA transcripts, was used to amplify TCR beta CDR3 regions. An initial round of RT-PCR targeting the TCR CDR3 relied on the HTBI primer set. MiXCR was run by TCRdb on the multiplex PCR reads, yielding one entry per CDR3 protein. The top ten hold roughly 10% of the sample, which has some 500,000 distinct CDR3 sequences, around a quarter seen once. Sequencing input: blood. Every receptor here comes from a woman in her 30s with Graves' ophthalmopathy.

Notes on this clonotype: The junction differs from germline at one of its ends, possibly a read error. V usage is TRBV7-8 and J usage is TRBJ1-2, with a weak D call TRBD1 (6 bases). CDR1 is SGHVS, CDR2 FQNEAQ, per germline. The CDR3 spans 15 residues. CDR3 sequence: CASSSDRRANYGYTF. DNA of the CDR3: TGTGCCAGCAGTTCCGACAGGAGAGCTAACTATGGTTACACCTTC.

V and J are TRBV27 and TRBJ1-5; D might be TRBD1 (5 bases). Germline lookup yields CDR1 MNHEY and CDR2 SMNVEV (reference sequence). This CDR3 has 15 amino acids. With 1 base removed from V and 3 bases from J, the gap between germline ends came to 10 bases. The CDR3: CASSLFGGDNQPQHF. CDR3 in DNA: TGTGCCAGCAGTTTATTTGGGGGAGACAATCAGCCCCAGCATTTT.

The chain has TRBV5-1 and TRBJ1-1; D is undetermined. The length of the CDR3 is 15 residues. CDR1 is SGHRS, CDR2 YFSETQ, per germline. V was clipped by 0 bases and J by 0 bases, with 9 bases between them. CDR3 sequence reads: CASSLVVGMNTEAFF. The DNA for the CDR3 is TGCGCCAGCAGCTTGGTCGTGGGAATGAACACTGAAGCTTTCTTT.

This clonotype was picked up many times. The rearrangement uses TRBV5-1 and TRBJ2-7, with D possibly TRBD2 on 5 matching bases. Trimming took 3 bases from V and 5 from J, leaving 21 bases between them. Per germline, CDR1 SGHRS and CDR2 YFSETQ. The CDR3 extends over 16 amino acids. The CDR3 DNA follows: TGCGCCAGCAGCTACCCCGAGGGTTCCGCCGCCAACGAGCAGTACTTC. It yields the protein CASSYPEGSAANEQYF. Together with reference TRBV5-1 and TRBJ2-7, the CDR3 gives the full variable domain: KAGVTQTPRYLIKTRGQQVTLSCSPISGHRSVSWYQQTPGQGLQFLFEYFSETQRNKGNFPGRFSGRQFSNSRSEMNVSTLELGDSALYLCASSYPEGSAANEQYFGPGTRLTVT.

This clonotype was recorded many times. The chain uses TRBV20-1 and TRBJ2-5; tentatively, D is TRBD2 (5 bases). Germline values: CDR1 DFQATT, CDR2 SNEGSKA (reference sequence). V lost 0 bases and J 5 bases, leaving 13 bases between the germline ends. The CDR3 covers 14 residues. This CDR3 is CSARDRRRGETQYF. The CDR3, as DNA: TGCAGTGCTAGAGATCGTAGGCGCGGGGAGACCCAGTACTTC.

The table lists this clonotype with a few counts. This chain uses TRBV28 with TRBJ2-7, with TRBD2 identical over 11 bases. The V segment lost 1 base and the J segment 0 bases; nucleotides outside the gene matches: 8. Germline lookup yields CDR1 MDHEN and CDR2 SYDVKM. The CDR3 spans 18 residues. Here the CDR3 DNA reads TGTGCCAGCAGTTTATTAGCGGGAGGGCCGTTGGGCTCCTACGAGCAGTACTTC. This translates into CASSLLAGGPLGSYEQYF.

The chain employs TRBV29-1 and TRBJ1-3; D gene unclear. V was shortened by 6 bases and J by 2 bases, with 11 bases between the two germline ends. CDR1 SQVTM and CDR2 ANQGSEA come from the germline V gene. The CDR3 covers 13 residues. The CDR3 is CSVTTFTGNTIYF. The CDR3 coding sequence is TGCAGCGTCACGACATTCACTGGAAACACCATATATTTT.

This clonotype appeared many times. The chain combines TRBV6-5 with TRBJ2-7, with TRBD2 matching 15 bases. From germline, CDR1 is MNHEY and CDR2 SVGAGI. The V gene end was trimmed by 4 bases and the J gene end by 10 bases; junction bases not matched to a gene: 8. CDR3 length: 15 amino acids. This CDR3 is CASSLGLAGGGGQYF. CDR3 bases: TGTGCCAGCAGTTTGGGACTAGCGGGGGGCGGCGGACAGTACTTC.

DNA of the CDR3: TGTGCCAGCTCACCAAGGACTGGTCAATCCTCTGGAAACACCATATATTTT. This sequence encodes CASSPRTGQSSGNTIYF. This chain uses TRBV18 with TRBJ1-3; D gene ambiguous. V was shortened by 2 bases and J by 0 bases, with 14 bases between the two germline ends. CDR1 is KGHSH, CDR2 LQKENI, per germline. This CDR3 comprises 17 residues.

This clonotype was recorded many times. The chain has TRBV10-2 and TRBJ1-1; unclear D gene. Trimming took 6 bases from V and 3 from J, leaving 11 bases between them. This CDR3 is 13 amino acids long. Germline CDR1 is WSHSY and CDR2 is SAAADI. CDR3 sequence (DNA): TGCGCCAGCAGGATGGACGGATACACTGAAGCTTTCTTT. This codes for CASRMDGYTEAFF.

The chain uses TRBV6-1 and TRBJ1-1; D not certain. Germline V gene data show CDR1 as MNHNS and CDR2 as SASEGT. Trimming took off 4 bases at V and 1 base at J, with 7 bases between the two ends. The CDR3 length is 13 residues. The CDR3 DNA follows: TGTGCCAGCAGTGGGGCCGGGAACACTGAAGCTTTCTTT. This sequence encodes CASSGAGNTEAFF.

The table lists this clonotype with many counts. This chain joins TRBV20-1 and TRBJ1-2, with a weak D call TRBD1 (5 bases). Germline values: CDR1 DFQATT, CDR2 SNEGSKA (reference sequence). V dropped 8 bases and J dropped 0 bases, with 13 bases sitting between them. This CDR3 has 13 amino acids. The CDR3 loop reads CSSEGTSNYGYTF. In nucleotides, the CDR3 is TGCAGTTCCGAAGGGACGTCTAACTATGGCTACACCTTC.

This clonotype was recorded many times. The chain couples TRBV6-1 to TRBJ1-3, with D perhaps matching TRBD1 (6 bases). Germline V gene sequence: CDR1 MNHNS, CDR2 SASEGT. The CDR3 loop spans 13 amino acids. Trimming removed 3 bases at V and 4 bases at J, with 7 bases between. The CDR3: CASSDGQGNTIYF. In DNA form, the CDR3 reads TGTGCCAGCAGTGACGGACAGGGAAACACCATATATTTT.

Concerning this clonotype: A much larger clone is a single base away; this may be a read error. The rearrangement joins TRBV27 to TRBJ1-1; 9 nucleotides align to TRBD1. CDR1 MNHEY and CDR2 SMNVEV come from the germline V gene (reference sequence). This CDR3 spans 14 amino acids. The CDR3 sequence: CASGWDRENTEACF. CDR3 bases: TGTGCCAGCGGGTGGGACAGGGAGAACACTGAAGCTTGCTTT.

This clonotype was observed at least ten times. The chain joins TRBV6-1 to TRBJ1-1; 9 bases align to TRBD1. In germline, CDR1 is MNHNS, CDR2 SASEGT. The CDR3 consists of 15 residues. V lost 6 bases and J lost 5; bases outside the gene matches: 10. Written as DNA, the CDR3 is TGTGCCAGCAGCGGGACAGGGAATGGTGGGACTGAAGCTTTCTTT. Protein product: CASSGTGNGGTEAFF.

This clonotype was counted at least ten times. The genes are TRBV7-9 and TRBJ1-2; D perhaps matches TRBD1 (6 bases). Between the trimmed V and J ends, which lost 4 bases and 8 bases, there was a span of 14 bases. CDR1 is SEHNR, CDR2 FQNEAQ, per germline (reference sequence). The CDR3 consists of 13 residues. This chain's CDR3 is CASSSEGGWGYTF. The CDR3 coding sequence is TGTGCCAGCAGCTCCGAAGGGGGATGGGGCTACACCTTC.

The genes are TRBV6-2 or TRBV6-3 and TRBJ2-6; D is perhaps TRBD1 or TRBD2 (6 bases each). The CDR3 is 14 residues long. CDR1 and CDR2 from the germline V gene are MNHEY and SVGEGT. The chain's CDR3 is CAGGQSSGANVLTF. In nucleotides, the CDR3 is TGTGCGGGGGGACAAAGCTCTGGGGCCAACGTCCTGACTTTC.

This clonotype has ten or more counts. V gene TRBV6-2 or TRBV6-3 combines with J gene TRBJ1-5; D is undetermined. The CDR3 consists of 13 residues. Germline CDR1 MNHEY, CDR2 SVGEGT. V lost 2 bases and J lost 4, with 6 bases in between. CDR3 DNA: TGTGCCAGCAGTTACCCTTTAAATCAGCCCCAGCATTTT. It encodes CASSYPLNQPQHF.

This clonotype occurred a few times. This chain uses TRBV20-1 with TRBJ2-5; 7 nucleotides agree with TRBD1. The ends lost 3 bases at V and 5 bases at J; junction bases unmatched: 3. The CDR3 runs 12 residues. Germline V CDR1 and CDR2: DFQATT, SNEGSKA (reference sequence). The CDR3 nucleotides are TGCAGTGCTAGCGAACAGGGGGAGACCCAGTACTTC. Protein: CSASEQGETQYF.

This clonotype was detected only a few times. The chain is built from TRBV28 and TRBJ1-5; 7 bases map to TRBD1. Trimming cost V 3 bases and J 7 bases; bases outside gene matches: 6. The CDR3 runs 14 residues. Germline-derived CDR1 and CDR2 are MDHEN and SYDVKM. For the CDR3, the DNA is TGTGCCAGCAGTTTCCGGACAGGCCAACAGCCCCAGCATTTT. It translates to CASSFRTGQQPQHF.